The next 5 T cell receptor beta chains were all read from a single sample in a study of somatic mutations in cytotoxic T cells in rheumatoid arthritis. Data came from immunoSEQ multiplex PCR; TCRdb stores just in-frame clones and leaves some out. There are 4,000 to 5,000 clones in the sample; roughly nine tenths occur only once, and about 26% lies in the top ten. The sequenced sample was CD8+ T cells sorted from blood. The receptor set was obtained from a woman between 70 and 85 years old with rheumatoid arthritis.

The chain is built from TRBV6-1 and TRBJ1-1, with 7 positions matching TRBD1. Losses at the gene ends were 2 bases for V and 1 base for J; bases not matched to a gene: 1. Germline CDR1 MNHNS, CDR2 SASEGT. The CDR3 is made up of 14 amino acids. The CDR3: CASSETGENTEAFF. The CDR3 nucleotides are TGTGCCAGCAGTGAAACAGGGGAGAACACTGAAGCTTTCTTT.

This clone was detected once. The chain is built from TRBV5-6 and TRBJ2-2; 8 bases fit TRBD2. Germline CDR1 reads SGHDT; CDR2 reads YYEEEE. J was trimmed by 2 bases and V by 5 bases; bases with no gene match: 2. The CDR3 spans 14 residues. The DNA of the CDR3 is TGTGCCAGCAGACTAGCGGCAAACACCGGGGAGCTGTTTTTT. Translation: CASRLAANTGELFF.

The genes are TRBV5-6 and TRBJ2-1; 9 bases agree with TRBD1. Germline loops: CDR1 SGHDT, CDR2 YYEEEE. V trimming: 3 bases; J trimming: 4 bases; junction bases outside the gene matches: 5. The CDR3 extends over 15 amino acids. Here the CDR3 reads CASSWDRVGYNEQFF. The CDR3 DNA sequence: TGTGCCAGCAGCTGGGACAGGGTAGGGTACAATGAGCAGTTCTTC. The variable domain in full, with the rest retrieved from reference TRBV5-6 and TRBJ2-1, is DAGVTQSPTHLIKTRGQQVTLRCSPKSGHDTVSWYQQALGQGPQFIFQYYEEEERQRGNFPDRFSGHQFPNYSSELNVNALLLGDSALYLCASSWDRVGYNEQFFGPGTRLTVL.

About this clone: Relative to the germline gene, one junction end is altered; a read error may explain this. This chain uses TRBV2 with TRBJ2-2; TRBD2 matches at 8 bases. This CDR3 contains 17 residues. Looked up from germline, CDR1 is SNHLY and CDR2 is FYNNEI. Here the CDR3 reads CAGSEYMTSVGAGELFF. The CDR3 DNA follows: TGTGCCGGCAGTGAATATATGACTAGCGTTGGGGCCGGGGAGCTGTTTTTT.

The chain uses TRBV21-1 and TRBJ1-4; the D call of TRBD1 is as the table states it, not checked on the DNA. TRBV21-1 is labeled a pseudogene. CDR3 length: 14 residues. This CDR3 reads CASTTNSTNEKLFF. In DNA, the CDR3 is TGTGCCAGCACGACAAACTCAACTAATGAAAAACTGTTTTTT.